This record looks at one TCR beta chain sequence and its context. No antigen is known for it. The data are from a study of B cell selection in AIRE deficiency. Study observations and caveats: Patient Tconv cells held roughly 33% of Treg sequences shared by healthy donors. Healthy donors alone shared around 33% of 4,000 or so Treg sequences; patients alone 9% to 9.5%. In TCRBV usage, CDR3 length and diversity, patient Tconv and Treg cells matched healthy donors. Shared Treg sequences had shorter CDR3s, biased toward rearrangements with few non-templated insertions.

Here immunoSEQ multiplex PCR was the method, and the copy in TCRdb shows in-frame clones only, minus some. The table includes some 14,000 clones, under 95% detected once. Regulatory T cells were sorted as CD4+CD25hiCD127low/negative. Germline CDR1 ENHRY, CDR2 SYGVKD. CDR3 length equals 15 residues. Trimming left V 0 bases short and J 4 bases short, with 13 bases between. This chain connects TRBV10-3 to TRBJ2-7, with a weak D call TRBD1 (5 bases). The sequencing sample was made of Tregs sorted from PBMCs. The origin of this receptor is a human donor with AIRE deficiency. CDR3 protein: CAISESLGVIYEQYF. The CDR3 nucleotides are TGTGCCATCAGTGAGTCTTTAGGGGTGATATACGAGCAGTACTTC.